Following are 9 T cell receptor beta chains from one sample sequenced in a study of blood T cells in healthy people across ages. The use of a sample-barcoded 5' primer and a J-beta primer mix characterized a second PCR of roughly 7 to 11 cycles. MiXCR was run by TCRdb on the 5' RACE reads, yielding one entry per CDR3 protein. The data hold roughly 720,000 distinct CDR3 sequences, with 50% to 65% observed a single time. The material sequenced was blood. The source is a man older than 75 in good health.

In its sample, this clonotype was seen once. The chain is built from TRBV18 and TRBJ2-1; no definite D call. V lost 6 bases to trimming and J lost 6 bases, with 18 bases between them. The CDR3 consists of 15 residues. Germline lookup yields CDR1 KGHSH and CDR2 LQKENI. CDR3 in amino acids: CASSPETQKCNEQFF. The CDR3 DNA is TGTGCCAGCTCCCCTGAGACCCAAAAGTGCAATGAGCAGTTCTTC.

The rearrangement joins TRBV29-1 to TRBJ2-6; no firm D call. Germline CDR1 reads SQVTM; CDR2 reads ANQGSEA. V was trimmed by 6 bases and J by 2 bases, leaving 14 bases between them. The CDR3 is made up of 15 amino acids. This chain's CDR3 is CSVINATAGANVLTF. The DNA for the CDR3 is TGCAGCGTCATCAATGCCACGGCTGGGGCCAACGTCCTGACTTTC.

The chain has TRBV20-1 and TRBJ2-5; TRBD2 matches 9 bases. TRBJ2-7 explains the end of the DNA better; the J call may be wrong. Looked up from germline, CDR1 is DFQATT and CDR2 is SNEGSKA (reference sequence). CDR3 length equals 15 residues. The chain's CDR3 is CSARVASGVSYEQYF. The CDR3 region has the DNA TGCAGTGCTAGAGTTGCTAGCGGGGTGAGCTACGAGCAGTACTTC.

This chain links TRBV6-5 with TRBJ1-2; possible D gene TRBD1, 6 bases. Trimming removed 10 bases from V and 2 bases from J, with 14 bases in between. This CDR3 is built from 13 residues. Germline lookup yields CDR1 MNHEY and CDR2 SVGAGI. CDR3 amino acids: CATSPQGNYGYTF. CDR3 nucleotide sequence: TGTGCCACCTCCCCACAGGGAAACTATGGCTACACCTTC.

The V and J genes are TRBV2 and TRBJ1-4; D gene uncertain. V lost 4 bases and J 2 bases, leaving 17 bases between the germline ends. The CDR3 totals 17 residues. Germline values: CDR1 SNHLY, CDR2 FYNNEI. The DNA of the CDR3 is TGTGCCAGCAGTGCCTTCGACACCCGTGGGACTAATGAAAAACTGTTTTTT. Its translation: CASSAFDTRGTNEKLFF. Full variable domain (remainder filled in from reference TRBV2 and TRBJ1-4): EPEVTQTPSHQVTQMGQEVILRCVPISNHLYFYWYRQILGQKVEFLVSFYNNEISEKSEIFDDQFSVERPDGSNFTLKIRSTKLEDSAMYFCASSAFDTRGTNEKLFFGSGTQLSVL.

This clonotype showed up just a few times. The chain has TRBV7-2 and TRBJ2-7, with 7 bases fitting TRBD1. This CDR3 has 14 amino acids. The germline V gene has CDR1 SGHTA and CDR2 FQGNSA. The ends lost 4 bases at V and 5 bases at J; junction bases unmatched: 8. This CDR3 is CASSSWTGKNEQYF. The DNA for the CDR3 is TGTGCCAGCAGCTCCTGGACAGGCAAGAACGAGCAGTACTTC.

The rearrangement joins TRBV9 to TRBJ2-1, with D perhaps assigned TRBD1 or TRBD2 (5 bases each). Germline V gene sequence: CDR1 SGDLS, CDR2 YYNGEE. This CDR3 has 16 amino acids. V was shortened by 5 bases and J by 11 bases, with 26 bases between the two germline ends. CDR3: CASSEPLGARSEKQFF. CDR3 nucleotides: TGTGCCAGCAGTGAGCCCCTCGGGGCTCGTTCAGAGAAGCAGTTCTTC.

The chain links TRBV24-1 to TRBJ2-1; 13 bases align to TRBD2. In germline, CDR1 is KGHDR, CDR2 SFDVKD. The junction had 5 bases not matched to a gene; V was cut back by 3 bases and J by 7 bases. The CDR3 is made up of 16 amino acids. CDR3 DNA sequence: TGTGCCACCAGTGATACGGGACTAGCGGGATTAAATGAGCAGTTCTTC. Amino acids: CATSDTGLAGLNEQFF.

Turning to this clonotype: One junction end does not reproduce the germline sequence, and a read error may be involved. The V call is TRBV29-1, the J call TRBJ2-1; tentatively, D is TRBD2 (5 bases). The CDR3 totals 14 residues. CDR1 and CDR2 from the germline V gene are SQVTM and ANQGSEA. CDR3 coding DNA: TGCAGCGTTTTTCGGGATGGAATGTACAAAGAGCAGTTCTTC. Amino acids: CSVFRDGMYKEQFF.